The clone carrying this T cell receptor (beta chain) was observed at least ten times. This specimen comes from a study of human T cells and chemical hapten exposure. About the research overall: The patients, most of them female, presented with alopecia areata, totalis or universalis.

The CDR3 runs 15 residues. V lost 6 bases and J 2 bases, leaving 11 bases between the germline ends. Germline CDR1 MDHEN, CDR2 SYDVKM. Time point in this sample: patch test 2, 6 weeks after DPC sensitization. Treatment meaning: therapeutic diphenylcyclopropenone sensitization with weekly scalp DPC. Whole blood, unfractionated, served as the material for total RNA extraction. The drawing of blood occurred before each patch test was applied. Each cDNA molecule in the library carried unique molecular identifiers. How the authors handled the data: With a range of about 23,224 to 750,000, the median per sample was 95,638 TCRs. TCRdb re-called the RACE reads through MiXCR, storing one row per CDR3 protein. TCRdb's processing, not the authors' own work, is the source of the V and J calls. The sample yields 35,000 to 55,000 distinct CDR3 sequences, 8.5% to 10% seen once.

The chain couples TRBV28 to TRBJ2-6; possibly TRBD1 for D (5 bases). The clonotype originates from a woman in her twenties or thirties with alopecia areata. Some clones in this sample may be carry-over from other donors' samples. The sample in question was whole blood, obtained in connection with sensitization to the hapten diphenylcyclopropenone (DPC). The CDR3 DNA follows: TGTGCCAGCAGCGACAGTTTTGCTGGGGCCAACGTCCTGACTTTC. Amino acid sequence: CASSDSFAGANVLTF.